These T cell receptor beta chains were read from a single sample in a study of blood T cell repertoires in COVID-19. Repertoires were generated with immunoSEQ multiplex PCR, while TCRdb's copy carries only in-frame clones and drops some. Seen here are fewer than 350,000 clones, 75% to 90% observed once, and the top ten hold 5.2%. The sequenced sample consisted of PBMCs or T cells enriched from blood (not recorded which). These receptor sequences come from a man in his sixties who had recovered from COVID-19. Each CDR3 is given with its conserved first and last residue. A D gene is named only where the DNA matches it firmly. Rows may omit the clone size; those that give it use once, few, many or a size class.

-	TRBV7-2	TRBJ1-4	-	TGTGCCAGCAGCTTATCTGCAACTAATGAAAAACTGTTTTTT	CASSLSATNEKLFF
few	TRBV7-2	TRBJ1-1	-	TGTGCCAGCAGCCTCGGTCGCGGTTTCACTGAAGCTTTCTTT	CASSLGRGFTEAFF
-	TRBV28	TRBJ1-1	TRBD1	TGTGCCAGCAGTTGGGGTGCAGGGGGCACTGAAGCTTTCTTT	CASSWGAGGTEAFF
-	TRBV11-2	TRBJ1-2	-	TGTGCCAGCAGCTTACCCTCCGGCAGGTCGGGGTATGGCTACACCTTC	CASSLPSGRSGYGYTF
-	TRBV15	TRBJ2-2	-	TGTGCCACCAGCAGAGATGGGTTGGGCTACCCCCCGAACACCGGGGAGCTGTTTTTT	CATSRDGLGYPPNTGELFF
-	TRBV14	TRBJ2-3	-	TGTGCCAGCAGCCGCGGGACTCTCGATCCAACAGATACGCAGTATTTT	CASSRGTLDPTDTQYF
-	TRBV6-5	TRBJ1-6	-	TGTGCCAGCAGTAACGGCGGACAGTATAATTCACCCCTCCACTTT	CASSNGGQYNSPLHF
-	TRBV5-4	TRBJ1-1	TRBD1	TGTGCCAGCAGCTTGGTGGACAGGATGAACACTGAAGCTTTCTTT	CASSLVDRMNTEAFF
-	TRBV20-1	TRBJ2-1	-	TGCAGTGCTAAACCGGGTCCTGAGCAGTTCTTC	CSAKPGPEQFF
-	TRBV11-2	TRBJ2-1	-	TGTGCCAGCAGCTTAGTAACAGGGGCGGGGAATGAGCAGTTCTTC	CASSLVTGAGNEQFF
-	TRBV19	TRBJ1-2	-	TGTGCCAGTAGTATTAGGAGAGACAGTTCCACCTATGGCTACACCTTC	CASSIRRDSSTYGYTF
-	TRBV5-4	TRBJ1-2	-	TGTGCCAGCAGCTTAGAAATCAGGGGTAACTATGGCTACACCTTC	CASSLEIRGNYGYTF
-	TRBV29-1	TRBJ2-3	TRBD1	TGCAGCGTTGAGAGGACAGGGAGGCCAGATACGCAGTATTTT	CSVERTGRPDTQYF
-	TRBV5-1	TRBJ1-3	TRBD1	TGCGCCAGCAGCCCAGGGACAGCAGGAAACACCATATATTTT	CASSPGTAGNTIYF
-	TRBV9	TRBJ2-7	-	TGTGCCAGCAGCAAAGGACAGAAGACCTACGAGCAGTACTTC	CASSKGQKTYEQYF